This TCR beta chain derives from a study of T cells in localized non-small cell lung cancer. The study's findings and limits: Density of T cells in blood, when higher, went with longer overall survival. Clonality of T cells reached its maximum in uninvolved adjacent lung, surpassing tumor. Out of the top 100 tumor clones, a median around 56 were seen in adjacent lung.

Profiled with immunoSEQ multiplex PCR; TCRdb holds only in-frame clones, not every one. Counted here are under 15,000 clones, more than 70% occurring once; the ten biggest clones make up about 20%. The CDR3 sequence is 15 residues long. V gave up 5 bases and J gave up 8 bases; unmatched junction bases: 8. Germline V gene sequence: CDR1 LNHDA, CDR2 SQIVND (reference sequence). This clone was observed a handful of times. Its antigen is currently unknown. The sample in question was peripheral blood, obtained before any cancer treatment. This TCR derives from a male donor at least 60 years old with stage I lung adenocarcinoma. The chain links TRBV19 to TRBJ2-4, with 11 bases aligning to TRBD1. CDR3 loop: CASSSGQGVLDIQYF. Written as DNA, the CDR3 is TGTGCCAGTAGTTCGGGACAGGGGGTTTTGGACATTCAGTACTTC.